A single T cell receptor beta chain is shown here with its context. Its specificity is not known. Following autologous stem cell transplantation, relapse occurred in every patient, and exposure to brentuximab vedotin varied. Magnetic depletion of unwanted cells isolated CD4+ T cells from thawed PBMCs. These data are taken from a study of PD-1 blockade in classical Hodgkin lymphoma. CDR1 SGHTS and CDR2 YDEGEE come from the germline V gene. V was shortened by 4 bases and J by 4 bases, with 14 bases between the two germline ends. This CDR3 is 14 amino acids long. The table came from immunoSEQ multiplex PCR; TCRdb's copy has only in-frame clones and leaves some out. The data show tens of thousands of clones, about 80% seen once. Study results and limitations: Initiation of nivolumab under 1 year after ASCT led to exclusion of patients. When set against healthy donors, newly diagnosed patients were reported to show lower baseline TCR diversity. The repertoire differences lack a defined cause, possibly disease activity or prior therapy.

This sequence originates from a human donor with classical Hodgkin lymphoma. The material sequenced was CD4+ T cells from blood, taken at baseline. The chain recombines TRBV5-8 with TRBJ1-2; D may be TRBD1 (6 bases). The DNA of the CDR3 is TGTGCCAGCAGCCCCAGGACAGACCGCTATGGCTACACCTTC. Amino acids: CASSPRTDRYGYTF.